Listed here are 27 T cell receptor beta chains from one sample, sequenced in a study of identical twins. TCRdb recomputed calls from the 5' RACE reads with MiXCR, one row per CDR3 protein. The sample includes 500,000 to 600,000 distinct CDR3 sequences, roughly 21% of them seen just once. A further study also used this sample, focusing on T cells expressing NK-cell markers.

The sequencing input was CD4+ T cells sorted from blood. These receptors all stem from a woman under 30 in good health.

The rearrangement joins TRBV20-1 to TRBJ2-7; perhaps TRBD1 as D (6 bases). CDR1 and CDR2 from the germline V gene are DFQATT and SNEGSKA (reference sequence). The CDR3 sequence is 14 residues long. V was clipped by 6 bases and J by 6 bases, with 21 bases between them. For the CDR3, the DNA is TGCAGTGCCAGGGGTCAACAGGTCCTTGGCGAGCAGTACTTC. Translation gives CSARGQQVLGEQYF.

In its sample, this clonotype was seen a few times. The J gene is TRBJ2-7, the V gene TRBV4-1; weak D call: TRBD2 (5 bases). V shed 1 base and J shed 7 bases, with 17 bases lying between them. CDR1 and CDR2 from the germline V gene are MGHRA and YSYEKL. The CDR3 is 15 residues long. The CDR3 is CASSQGLGLPGEQYF. CDR3 DNA: TGCGCCAGCAGCCAAGGTCTCGGCTTACCGGGGGAGCAGTACTTC.

The chain combines TRBV11-2 with TRBJ2-1, with D perhaps TRBD2 (5 bases). The CDR3 is made up of 16 amino acids. Germline-derived CDR1 and CDR2 are SGHAT and FQNNGV. Trimming left V 1 base short and J 4 bases short, with 14 bases between. CDR3 DNA sequence: TGTGCCAGCAGCTTAGGCCCCAGCGGAGGTTACAATGAGCAGTTCTTC. Translation: CASSLGPSGGYNEQFF.

The CDR3 DNA reads TGTGCCAGCAGCTTAACTTGGGGGGGAGGTGAGCAGTTCTTC. Translated, it gives CASSLTWGGGEQFF. The rearrangement links TRBV7-9 to TRBJ2-1; TRBD2 matches 7 bases. The trim removed 2 bases at V and 9 bases at J, leaving 7 bases unmatched. This CDR3 spans 14 amino acids. In germline, CDR1 is SEHNR, CDR2 FQNEAQ (reference sequence). Full variable domain (rest looked up from reference TRBV7-9 and TRBJ2-1): DTGVSQNPRHKITKRGQNVTFRCDPISEHNRLYWYRQTLGQGPEFLTYFQNEAQLEKSRLLSDRFSAERPKGSFSTLEIQRTEQGDSAMYLCASSLTWGGGEQFFGPGTRLTVL.

The gene calls are TRBV20-1 and TRBJ1-1, with D uncertain. The germline CDR1 and CDR2 sequences are DFQATT and SNEGSKA (reference sequence). This CDR3 is 14 amino acids long. Trimming pared 0 bases from V and 1 base from J, leaving 9 bases between. CDR3 coding DNA: TGCAGTGCTAGAGATTTCGGCCCGAACACTGAAGCTTTCTTT. Protein product: CSARDFGPNTEAFF.

This chain connects TRBV3-1 to TRBJ2-3; no definite D call. Trimming pared 1 base from V and 0 bases from J, leaving 8 bases between. Germline V gene lookup returns CDR1 LGHDT and CDR2 YNNKEL (reference sequence). The CDR3 runs 15 residues. The CDR3 nucleotides read TGTGCCAGCAGCCAAGTTCGGGTTAGCACAGATACGCAGTATTTT. It translates to CASSQVRVSTDTQYF.

The rearrangement uses TRBV20-1 and TRBJ2-7; unclear D gene. This CDR3 has 11 residues. CDR1 DFQATT and CDR2 SNEGSKA come from the germline V gene (reference sequence). V was trimmed by 6 bases and J by 2 bases, leaving 8 bases between them. In nucleotides, the CDR3 is TGCAGTGCCTGGGAAACCTACGAGCAGTACTTC. Translation: CSAWETYEQYF.

The rearrangement uses TRBV20-1 and TRBJ2-2; 9 bases fit TRBD1. Per germline, CDR1 DFQATT and CDR2 SNEGSKA (reference sequence). V gave up 5 bases and J gave up 1 base; unmatched junction bases: 5. The CDR3 is 15 residues long. Here the CDR3 reads CSASGQGLNTGELFF. CDR3 DNA sequence: TGCAGTGCTTCGGGACAGGGCTTGAACACCGGGGAGCTGTTTTTT.

This clonotype has at least ten counts. The chain recombines TRBV20-1 with TRBJ1-1; perhaps TRBD1 as D (6 bases). V lost 6 bases and J 0 bases, leaving 14 bases between the germline ends. Germline CDR1 DFQATT, CDR2 SNEGSKA (reference sequence). CDR3 length: 14 amino acids. DNA for the CDR3: TGCAGTGCGACTTCAGGGGCTATGAACACTGAAGCTTTCTTT. This codes for CSATSGAMNTEAFF.

This clonotype was observed at least ten times. This chain links TRBV5-1 with TRBJ2-1; 8 bases are a match to TRBD2. This CDR3 has 15 residues. CDR1 is SGHRS and CDR2 is YFSETQ in the germline V gene. V gave up 2 bases and J gave up 5 bases; unmatched junction bases: 6. The CDR3 DNA follows: TGCGCCAGCAGCTTTGTTGGACTAGCAAACAATGAGCAGTTCTTC. Translation: CASSFVGLANNEQFF.

This clonotype has a handful of counts. The chain has TRBV29-1 and TRBJ2-7; TRBD1 agrees at 10 bases. CDR1 is SQVTM and CDR2 is ANQGSEA in the germline V gene. After removal of 1 base from V and 5 bases from J, the junction contained 2 bases not matched to a gene. This CDR3 spans 13 amino acids. The CDR3 region is CSVEGTGGNEQYF. The DNA of the CDR3 is TGCAGCGTTGAAGGGACAGGGGGAAACGAGCAGTACTTC.

This clonotype was seen a few times. The chain has TRBV9 and TRBJ1-1; the match to TRBD1 covers 7 bases. The V gene end was trimmed by 3 bases and the J gene end by 5 bases; junction bases not matched to a gene: 7. This CDR3 has 14 amino acids. CDR1 SGDLS and CDR2 YYNGEE come from the germline V gene. This CDR3 is CASSGTGAGTEAFF. CDR3 coding DNA: TGTGCCAGCAGCGGCACAGGGGCCGGGACTGAAGCTTTCTTT. Looking up the rest from reference TRBV9 and TRBJ1-1 gives the full variable domain: DSGVTQTPKHLITATGQRVTLRCSPRSGDLSVYWYQQSLDQGLQFLIQYYNGEERAKGNILERFSAQQFPDLHSELNLSSLELGDSALYFCASSGTGAGTEAFFGQGTRLTVV.

The chain joins TRBV24-1 to TRBJ2-5; 7 bases align to TRBD1. V lost 5 bases and J lost 5; bases outside the gene matches: 4. The CDR3 loop spans 13 amino acids. Germline V CDR1 and CDR2: KGHDR, SFDVKD. The CDR3 DNA follows: TGTGCCACCAGTGCAGGGGGTGGGGAGACCCAGTACTTC. Residues: CATSAGGGETQYF.

V is TRBV6-1 and J is TRBJ1-1; D gene unclear. The ends were cut back, 4 bases at V and 4 bases at J, with 7 bases in the middle. Germline assignment: CDR1 MNHNS and CDR2 SASEGT. The CDR3 covers 12 residues. Written as DNA, the CDR3 is TGTGCCAGCAGTGGCTCAATCACTGAAGCTTTCTTT. Translation: CASSGSITEAFF.

The chain joins TRBV5-1 to TRBJ1-1; TRBD1 matches 7 bases. J gave up 2 bases and V 3 bases, and 7 bases lay outside the gene matches. The CDR3 sequence is 15 residues long. Germline V gene sequence: CDR1 SGHRS, CDR2 YFSETQ. In DNA form, the CDR3 reads TGCGCCAGCAGCTCATGGGGGACAGTAAACACTGAAGCTTTCTTT. Residues: CASSSWGTVNTEAFF.

In its sample, this clonotype was seen a few times. The rearrangement joins TRBV9 to TRBJ2-3, with a tentative D call TRBD2 (6 bases). Germline V gene sequence: CDR1 SGDLS, CDR2 YYNGEE. V gave up 0 bases and J gave up 4 bases, with 15 bases separating them. The CDR3 is 16 amino acids. CDR3 DNA sequence: TGTGCCAGCAGCGTAGCAGCGCTAGCGAGGGCAGATACGCAGTATTTT. This translates into CASSVAALARADTQYF.

This clonotype has more than one count but fewer than ten. The CDR3 coding sequence is TGTGCCAGCACCTGGGGGCATACGCAGTATTTT. Translating gives CASTWGHTQYF. This chain uses TRBV12-3 or TRBV12-4 with TRBJ2-3; weak D call: TRBD1 (6 bases). Trimming took 7 bases from V and 7 from J, leaving 9 bases between them. The length of the CDR3 is 11 residues.

As for this clonotype: Compared with germline, one end of the junction differs, possibly owing to a read error. The rearrangement links TRBV6-1 to TRBJ2-1, with D perhaps TRBD2 (5 bases). The CDR3 is 14 amino acids. Germline assignment: CDR1 MNHNS and CDR2 SASEGT. CDR3 bases: TGTGCCAGCACTCCTCGGACTCCCTACAGTGAGCAGTTCTTC. This gives the protein CASTPRTPYSEQFF.

J is TRBJ2-7 and V is TRBV6-1, with TRBD2 as a possible D gene (5 bases). CDR1 is MNHNS and CDR2 is SASEGT in the germline V gene. Trimming stripped 9 bases from V and 6 bases from J, with 24 bases between. The CDR3 totals 15 residues. The CDR3 here is CARPLWAGRGGEQYF. CDR3 bases: TGTGCCAGACCCCTTTGGGCGGGCCGCGGCGGCGAGCAGTACTTC.

The gene calls are TRBV7-9 and TRBJ1-1; D not certain. Germline-derived CDR1 and CDR2 are SEHNR and FQNEAQ (reference sequence). With 2 bases removed from V and 4 bases from J, the gap between germline ends came to 8 bases. The length of the CDR3 is 13 residues. The CDR3 here is CASSLKGVTEAFF. The CDR3 coding sequence is TGTGCCAGCAGCTTAAAGGGAGTCACTGAAGCTTTCTTT.

The chain is built from TRBV7-9 and TRBJ2-1; a possible D gene is TRBD2 (5 bases). Germline CDR1 SEHNR, CDR2 FQNEAQ (reference sequence). V was shortened by 3 bases and J by 7 bases, with 10 bases between the two germline ends. The CDR3 is made up of 13 amino acids. The CDR3 bases are TGTGCCAGCAGCTTCGGGGAGAGAAATGAGCAGTTCTTC. Residues: CASSFGERNEQFF.

This clonotype was observed a handful of times. V and J are TRBV6-6 and TRBJ1-2; D call uncertain. The CDR3 is 11 residues long. The germline V gene encodes CDR1 MNHNY and CDR2 SVGAGI (reference sequence). V lost 5 bases to trimming and J lost 5 bases, with 6 bases between them. The CDR3 DNA reads as TGTGCCAGCAGTCCACTTTATGGCTACACCTTC. Translated: CASSPLYGYTF.

This chain joins TRBV20-1 and TRBJ2-7; 14 bases are a match to TRBD2. The CDR3 contains 15 residues. Germline V gene sequence: CDR1 DFQATT, CDR2 SNEGSKA (reference sequence). V was pared by 6 bases and J by 0 bases, with 4 bases of the junction left unmatched. The CDR3 loop is CSATGTSGSSYEQYF. CDR3 nucleotide sequence: TGCAGTGCAACCGGGACTAGCGGGAGCTCCTACGAGCAGTACTTC.

This clonotype was seen repeatedly, ten times or more. The chain joins TRBV12-3 or TRBV12-4 to TRBJ2-1, with TRBD2 matching over 8 bases. The CDR3 consists of 14 residues. Unmatched junction bases numbered 7, after V lost 7 bases and J lost 5 bases. CDR3 region: CASTLGRGDNEQFF. For the CDR3, the DNA is TGTGCCAGCACTTTGGGGCGGGGGGACAATGAGCAGTTCTTC.

This clonotype was detected only a few times. This chain connects TRBV9 to TRBJ1-1; 7 bases fit TRBD1. The V gene's germline CDR1 is SGDLS and CDR2 YYNGEE. The CDR3 has 18 amino acids. The V segment lost 0 bases and the J segment 1 base; nucleotides outside the gene matches: 12. The CDR3 sequence is CASSVGGGTVGWNTEAFF. The CDR3 nucleotides are TGTGCCAGCAGCGTAGGGGGCGGGACAGTCGGGTGGAACACTGAAGCTTTCTTT.

This clonotype was recorded a few times. The genes are TRBV10-2 and TRBJ2-7; perhaps TRBD2 as D (5 bases). The length of the CDR3 is 13 residues. V was shortened by 8 bases and J by 6 bases, with 17 bases between the two germline ends. Germline assignment: CDR1 WSHSY and CDR2 SAAADI. As DNA, the CDR3 is TGCGCCAGCCATGAGAGGGATCCCATCGAGCAGTACTTC. It yields the protein CASHERDPIEQYF.

The chain joins TRBV3-1 to TRBJ2-3, with 8 bases that match TRBD1. The CDR3 extends over 16 amino acids. V was pared by 4 bases and J by 1 base, with 7 bases of the junction left unmatched. The germline V gene has CDR1 LGHDT and CDR2 YNNKEL (reference sequence). The CDR3 is CASSPRDRTGTDTQYF. In nucleotides, the CDR3 is TGTGCCAGCAGCCCTCGGGACAGGACGGGCACAGATACGCAGTATTTT.